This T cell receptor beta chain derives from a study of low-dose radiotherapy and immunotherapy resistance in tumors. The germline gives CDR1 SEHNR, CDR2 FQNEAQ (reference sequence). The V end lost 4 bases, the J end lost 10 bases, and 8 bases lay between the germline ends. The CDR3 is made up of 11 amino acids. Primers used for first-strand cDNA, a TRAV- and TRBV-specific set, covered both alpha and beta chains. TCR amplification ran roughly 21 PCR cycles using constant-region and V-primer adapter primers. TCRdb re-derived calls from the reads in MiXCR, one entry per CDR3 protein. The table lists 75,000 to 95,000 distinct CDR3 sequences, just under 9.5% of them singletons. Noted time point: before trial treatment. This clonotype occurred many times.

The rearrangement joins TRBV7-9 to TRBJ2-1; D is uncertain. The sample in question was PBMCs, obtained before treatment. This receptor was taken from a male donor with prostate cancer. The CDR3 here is CASSWATEQFF. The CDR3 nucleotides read TGTGCCAGCAGCTGGGCTACGGAGCAGTTCTTC.